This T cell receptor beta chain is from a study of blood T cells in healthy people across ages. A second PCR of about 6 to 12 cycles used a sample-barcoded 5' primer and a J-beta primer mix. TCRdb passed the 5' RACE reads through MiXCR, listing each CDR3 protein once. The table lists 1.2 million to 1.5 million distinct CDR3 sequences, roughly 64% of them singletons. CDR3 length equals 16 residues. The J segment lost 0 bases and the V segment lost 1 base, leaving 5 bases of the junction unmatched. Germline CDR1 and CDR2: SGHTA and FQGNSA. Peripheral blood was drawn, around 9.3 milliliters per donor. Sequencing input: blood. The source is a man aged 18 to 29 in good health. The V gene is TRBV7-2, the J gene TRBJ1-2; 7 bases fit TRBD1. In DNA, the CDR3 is TGTGCCAGCAGCTTAGGGACAGGAAAAGCTAACTATGGCTACACCTTC. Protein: CASSLGTGKANYGYTF.